These 7 T cell receptor beta chains were all obtained from the same sample, sequenced in a study of blood T cell repertoires in COVID-19. Clones were read by immunoSEQ multiplex PCR, and TCRdb kept only the in-frame ones, dropping some. This table holds almost 250,000 clones, about 89% found once. The sequenced sample was PBMCs or T cells enriched from blood (not recorded which). Receptors were obtained from a woman aged 30 to 39 who had recovered from COVID-19.

This rearrangement joins TRBV27 to TRBJ1-1; 7 nucleotides align to TRBD1. V was pared by 6 bases and J by 5 bases, with 6 bases of the junction left unmatched. CDR3 size: 13 residues. The germline CDR1 and CDR2 sequences are MNHEY and SMNVEV (reference sequence). CDR3 in amino acids: CASSPTGETEAFF. In DNA, the CDR3 is TGTGCCAGCAGCCCCACAGGGGAAACTGAAGCTTTCTTT.

The rearrangement joins TRBV6-5 to TRBJ1-1; a possible D gene is TRBD1 (6 bases). Germline loops: CDR1 MNHEY, CDR2 SVGAGI. With 6 bases removed from V and 3 bases from J, the gap between germline ends came to 14 bases. The CDR3 runs 14 residues. The CDR3 DNA sequence: TGTGCCAGCAGCTCAGGGGCACGGGACACTGAAGCTTTCTTT. This sequence encodes CASSSGARDTEAFF.

The count of this clone is one. The CDR3 sequence: CSASRDLNTEAFF. CDR3 nucleotides: TGCAGTGCTAGTAGGGACTTGAACACTGAAGCTTTCTTT. The V gene is TRBV20-1, the J gene TRBJ1-1, with TRBD1 as a possible D gene (5 bases). CDR1 and CDR2 (germline): DFQATT, SNEGSKA (reference sequence). Trimming left V 3 bases short and J 0 bases short, with 8 bases between. The CDR3 sequence is 13 residues long.

The chain employs TRBV18 and TRBJ1-1; 7 bases agree with TRBD1. This CDR3 is 17 amino acids long. With 5 bases clipped from V and 1 base from J, the junction kept 13 bases outside the gene matches. Germline lookup yields CDR1 KGHSH and CDR2 LQKENI. The CDR3 DNA reads as TGTGCCAGCTCAGTCCAGGACAGGTTCGCCCGGAACACTGAAGCTTTCTTT. Translation: CASSVQDRFARNTEAFF.

The chain couples TRBV19 to TRBJ2-1; D may be TRBD2 (5 bases). This CDR3 region has 15 residues. Germline lookup yields CDR1 LNHDA and CDR2 SQIVND (reference sequence). The V end was cut by 4 bases, the J end by 3 bases, with 13 bases between. The CDR3 loop reads CASSTQRTVYNEQFF. Written as DNA, the CDR3 is TGTGCCAGTAGTACCCAAAGGACTGTCTACAATGAGCAGTTCTTC.

This clone was found a few times. The V and J genes are TRBV5-6 and TRBJ1-2; 12 bases map to TRBD1. The CDR3 extends over 16 amino acids. Per germline, CDR1 SGHDT and CDR2 YYEEEE. Trimming at V came to 3 bases and at J to 3 bases, leaving 6 bases not matched to a gene. The CDR3 reads CASSSGTGGADYGYTF. The CDR3 DNA is TGTGCCAGCAGCTCCGGGACAGGGGGCGCCGACTATGGCTACACCTTC.

The J gene is TRBJ2-1, the V gene TRBV2; TRBD2 matches 10 bases. The trim removed 6 bases at V and 4 bases at J, leaving 9 bases unmatched. Looked up from germline, CDR1 is SNHLY and CDR2 is FYNNEI. The CDR3 sequence is 16 residues long. The CDR3 DNA follows: TGTGCCAGCAGCCTACTACTAGCGGGAACATACAATGAGCAGTTCTTC. It yields the protein CASSLLLAGTYNEQFF.